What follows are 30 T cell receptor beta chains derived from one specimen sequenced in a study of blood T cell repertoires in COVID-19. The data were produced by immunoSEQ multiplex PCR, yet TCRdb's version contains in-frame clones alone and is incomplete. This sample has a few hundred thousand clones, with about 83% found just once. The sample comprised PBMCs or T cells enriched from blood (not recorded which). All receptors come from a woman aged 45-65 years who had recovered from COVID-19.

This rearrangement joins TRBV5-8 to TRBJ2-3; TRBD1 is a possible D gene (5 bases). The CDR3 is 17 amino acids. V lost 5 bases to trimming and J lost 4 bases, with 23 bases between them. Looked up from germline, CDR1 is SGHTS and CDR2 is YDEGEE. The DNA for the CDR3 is TGTGCCAGCAGTTCAAAGCTGACAGCACCCGAGGCAGATACGCAGTATTTT. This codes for CASSSKLTAPEADTQYF.

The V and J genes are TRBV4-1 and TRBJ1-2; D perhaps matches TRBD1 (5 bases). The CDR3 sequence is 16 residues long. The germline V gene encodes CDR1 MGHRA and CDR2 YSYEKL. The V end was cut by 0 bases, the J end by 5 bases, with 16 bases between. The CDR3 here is CASSQEPGGQGYGYTF. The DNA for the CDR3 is TGCGCCAGCAGCCAAGAGCCGGGAGGGCAGGGTTATGGCTACACCTTC.

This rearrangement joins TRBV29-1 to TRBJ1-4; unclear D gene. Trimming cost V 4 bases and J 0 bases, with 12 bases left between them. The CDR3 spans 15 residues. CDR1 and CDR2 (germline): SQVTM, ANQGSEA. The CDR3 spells CSVVAPGSTNEKLFF. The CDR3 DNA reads TGCAGCGTTGTAGCCCCGGGTTCAACTAATGAAAAACTGTTTTTT.

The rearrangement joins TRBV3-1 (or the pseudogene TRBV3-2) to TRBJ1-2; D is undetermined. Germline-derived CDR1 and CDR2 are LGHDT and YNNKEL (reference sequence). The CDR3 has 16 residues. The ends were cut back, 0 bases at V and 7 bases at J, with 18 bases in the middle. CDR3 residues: CASSQERGIAPIGYTF. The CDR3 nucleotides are TGTGCCAGCAGCCAAGAAAGAGGGATAGCTCCCATTGGCTACACCTTC.

The CDR3 bases are TGTGCCAGCAGCCAAGACTGGCGGGCCCAAGGAGAGCAGTACTTC. Translated: CASSQDWRAQGEQYF. The chain uses TRBV4-2 and TRBJ2-7; D is possibly TRBD2 (5 bases). With 0 bases removed from V and 7 bases from J, the gap between germline ends came to 16 bases. Germline V gene lookup returns CDR1 LGHNA and CDR2 YNFKEQ. The CDR3 totals 15 residues.

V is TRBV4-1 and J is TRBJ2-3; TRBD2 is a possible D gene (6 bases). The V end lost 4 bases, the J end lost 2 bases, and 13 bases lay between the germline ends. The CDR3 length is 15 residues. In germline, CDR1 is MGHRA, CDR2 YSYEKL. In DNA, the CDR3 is TGCGCCAGCAGCCGGGCGCCGGGAGCCACAGATACGCAGTATTTT. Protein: CASSRAPGATDTQYF.

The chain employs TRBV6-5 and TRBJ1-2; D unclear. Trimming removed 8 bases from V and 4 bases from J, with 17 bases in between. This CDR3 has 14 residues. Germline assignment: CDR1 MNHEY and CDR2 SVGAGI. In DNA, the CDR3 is TGTGCCAGCGTATCCTCATCAGGTGTCTATGGCTACACCTTC. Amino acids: CASVSSSGVYGYTF.

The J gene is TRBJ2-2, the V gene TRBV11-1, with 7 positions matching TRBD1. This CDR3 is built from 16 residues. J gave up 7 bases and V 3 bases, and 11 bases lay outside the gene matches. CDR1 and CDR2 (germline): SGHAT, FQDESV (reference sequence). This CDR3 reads CASSFGGRGKGGELFF. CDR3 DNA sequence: TGTGCCAGCAGCTTTGGGGGCAGGGGGAAAGGCGGGGAGCTGTTTTTT. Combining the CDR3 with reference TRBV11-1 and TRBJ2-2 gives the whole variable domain EAEVAQSPRYKITEKSQAVAFWCDPISGHATLYWYRQILGQGPELLVQFQDESVVDDSQLPKDRFSAERLKGVDSTLKIQPAELGDSAMYLCASSFGGRGKGGELFFGEGSRLTVL.

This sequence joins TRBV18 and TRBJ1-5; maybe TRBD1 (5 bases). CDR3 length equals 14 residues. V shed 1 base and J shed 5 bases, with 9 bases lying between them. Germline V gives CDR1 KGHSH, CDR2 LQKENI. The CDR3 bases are TGTGCCAGCTCACCACGACAGAACGATCAGCCCCAGCATTTT. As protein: CASSPRQNDQPQHF.

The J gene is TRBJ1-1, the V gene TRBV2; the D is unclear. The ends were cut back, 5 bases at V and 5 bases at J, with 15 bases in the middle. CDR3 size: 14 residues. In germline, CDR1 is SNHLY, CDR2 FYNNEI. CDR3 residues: CASSRTLRDTEAFF. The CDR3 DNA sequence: TGTGCCAGCAGTAGAACCTTGAGGGATACTGAAGCTTTCTTT.

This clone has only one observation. The CDR3 spells CASSIEVYADTQYF. In DNA form, the CDR3 reads TGTGCCAGTAGTATAGAGGTCTACGCAGATACGCAGTATTTT. The chain joins TRBV19 to TRBJ2-3; D uncertain. The V end was cut by 0 bases, the J end by 4 bases, with 8 bases between. This CDR3 is 14 amino acids long. Germline values: CDR1 LNHDA, CDR2 SQIVND (reference sequence).

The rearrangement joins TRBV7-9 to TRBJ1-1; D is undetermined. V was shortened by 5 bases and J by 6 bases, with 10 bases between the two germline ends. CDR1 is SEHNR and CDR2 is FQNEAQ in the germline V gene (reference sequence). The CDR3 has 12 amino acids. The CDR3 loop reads CASSAGGAEAFF. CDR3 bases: TGTGCCAGCAGCGCTGGCGGGGCTGAAGCTTTCTTT.

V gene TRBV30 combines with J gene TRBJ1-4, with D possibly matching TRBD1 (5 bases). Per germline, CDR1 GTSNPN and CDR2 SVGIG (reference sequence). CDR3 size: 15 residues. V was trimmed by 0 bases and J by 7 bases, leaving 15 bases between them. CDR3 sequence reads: CAWSVRRSGSEKLFF. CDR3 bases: TGTGCCTGGAGTGTACGCCGTTCAGGGTCTGAAAAACTGTTTTTT.

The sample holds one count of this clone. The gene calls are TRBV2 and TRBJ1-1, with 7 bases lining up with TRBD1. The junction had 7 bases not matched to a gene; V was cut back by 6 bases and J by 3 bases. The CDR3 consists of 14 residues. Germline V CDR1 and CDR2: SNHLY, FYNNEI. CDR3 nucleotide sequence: TGTGCCAGCAGCCCCGACAGGGCGGACACTGAAGCTTTCTTT. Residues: CASSPDRADTEAFF.

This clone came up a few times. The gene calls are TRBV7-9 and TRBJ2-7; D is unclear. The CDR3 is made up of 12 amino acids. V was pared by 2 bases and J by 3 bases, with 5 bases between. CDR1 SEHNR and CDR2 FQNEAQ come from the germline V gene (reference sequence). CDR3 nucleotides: TGTGCCAGCAGCTTACAACTCTACGAGCAGTACTTC. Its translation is CASSLQLYEQYF.

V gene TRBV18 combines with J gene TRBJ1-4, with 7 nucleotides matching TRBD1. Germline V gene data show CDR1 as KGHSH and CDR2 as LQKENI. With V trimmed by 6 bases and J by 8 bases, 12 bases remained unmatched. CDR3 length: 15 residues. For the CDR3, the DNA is TGTGCCAGCTCCCACAACAGGGGAATAGGGGAAAAACTGTTTTTT. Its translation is CASSHNRGIGEKLFF.

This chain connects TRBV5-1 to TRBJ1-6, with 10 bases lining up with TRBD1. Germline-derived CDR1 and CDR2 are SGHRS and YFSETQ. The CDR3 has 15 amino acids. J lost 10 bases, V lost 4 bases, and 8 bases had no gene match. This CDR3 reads CASSIGTGVNSPLHF. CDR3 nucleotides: TGCGCCAGCAGCATCGGGACAGGGGTGAACTCACCCCTCCACTTT.

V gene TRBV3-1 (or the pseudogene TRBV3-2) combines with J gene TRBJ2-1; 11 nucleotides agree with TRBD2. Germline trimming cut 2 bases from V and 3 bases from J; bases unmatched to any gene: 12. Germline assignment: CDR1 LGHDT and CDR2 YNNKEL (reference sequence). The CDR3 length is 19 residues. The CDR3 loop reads CASSQPTTLAGGLYNEQFF. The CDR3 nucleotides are TGTGCCAGCAGCCAACCGACGACTTTAGCGGGGGGGCTCTACAATGAGCAGTTCTTC.

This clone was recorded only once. DNA of the CDR3: TGCGCCAGCAGCCGGGGGCATGAGGGGCTAAGGCCCCAGCATTTT. It codes for CASSRGHEGLRPQHF. The chain recombines TRBV4-1 with TRBJ1-5; D might be TRBD1 (6 bases). Between the trimmed V and J ends, which lost 4 bases and 9 bases, there was a span of 19 bases. This CDR3 contains 15 residues. The germline V gene encodes CDR1 MGHRA and CDR2 YSYEKL.

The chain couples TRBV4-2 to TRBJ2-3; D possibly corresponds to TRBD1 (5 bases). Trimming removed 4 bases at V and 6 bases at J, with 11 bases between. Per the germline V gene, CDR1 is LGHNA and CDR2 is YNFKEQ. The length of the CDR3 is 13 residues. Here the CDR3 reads CASSRKKGDTQYF. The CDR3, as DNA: TGTGCCAGCAGCCGGAAGAAGGGGGATACGCAGTATTTT.

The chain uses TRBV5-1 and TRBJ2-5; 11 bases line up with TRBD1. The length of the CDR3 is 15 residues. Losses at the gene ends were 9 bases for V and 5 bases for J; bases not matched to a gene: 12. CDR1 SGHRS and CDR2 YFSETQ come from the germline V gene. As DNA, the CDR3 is TGCGCCACAAGAACCGGGACAGGGGGACGGGAGACCCAGTACTTC. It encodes CATRTGTGGRETQYF.

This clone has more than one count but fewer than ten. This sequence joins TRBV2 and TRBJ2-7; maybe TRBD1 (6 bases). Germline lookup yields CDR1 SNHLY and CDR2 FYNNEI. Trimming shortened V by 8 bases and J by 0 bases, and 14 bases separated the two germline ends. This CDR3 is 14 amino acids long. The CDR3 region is CASRDTELSYEQYF. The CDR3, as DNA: TGTGCCAGCCGGGACACAGAACTCTCCTACGAGCAGTACTTC.

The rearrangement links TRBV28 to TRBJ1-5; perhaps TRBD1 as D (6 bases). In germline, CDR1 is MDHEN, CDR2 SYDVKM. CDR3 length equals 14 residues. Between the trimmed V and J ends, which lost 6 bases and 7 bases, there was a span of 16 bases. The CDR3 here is CASSPTGSRQPQHF. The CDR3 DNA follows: TGTGCCAGCAGCCCAACAGGGTCTCGGCAGCCCCAGCATTTT.

CDR3 residues: CASSNREDNSPLHF. DNA for the CDR3: TGTGCCAGCAGTAACCGGGAAGATAATTCACCCCTCCACTTT. The chain joins TRBV6-5 to TRBJ1-6; no definite D call. With 5 bases removed from V and 5 bases from J, the gap between germline ends came to 10 bases. The germline CDR1 and CDR2 sequences are MNHEY and SVGAGI. This CDR3 has 14 residues.

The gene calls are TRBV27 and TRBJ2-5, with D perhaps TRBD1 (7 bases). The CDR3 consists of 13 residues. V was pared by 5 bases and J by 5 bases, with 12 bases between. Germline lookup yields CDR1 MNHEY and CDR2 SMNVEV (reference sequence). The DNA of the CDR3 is TGTGCCAGCAGTCGCAGGGGGAGGGAGACCCAGTACTTC. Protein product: CASSRRGRETQYF.

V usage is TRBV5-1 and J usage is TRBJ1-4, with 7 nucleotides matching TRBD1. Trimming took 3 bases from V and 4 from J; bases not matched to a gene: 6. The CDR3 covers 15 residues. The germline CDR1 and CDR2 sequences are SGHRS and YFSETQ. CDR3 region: CASSSGTADNEKLFF. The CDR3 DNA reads TGCGCCAGCAGCTCCGGGACAGCCGATAATGAAAAACTGTTTTTT.

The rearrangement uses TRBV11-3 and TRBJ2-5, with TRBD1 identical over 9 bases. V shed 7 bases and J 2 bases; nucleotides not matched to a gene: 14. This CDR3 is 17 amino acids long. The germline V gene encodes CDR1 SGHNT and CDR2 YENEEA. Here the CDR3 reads CASNPGGTGRKQETQYF. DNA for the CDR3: TGTGCCAGCAACCCCGGGGGGACAGGGAGGAAACAAGAGACCCAGTACTTC.

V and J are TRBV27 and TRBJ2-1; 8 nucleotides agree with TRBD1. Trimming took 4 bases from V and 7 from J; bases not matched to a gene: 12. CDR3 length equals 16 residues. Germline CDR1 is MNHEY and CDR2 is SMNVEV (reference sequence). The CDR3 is CASSSYSSHRGNEQFF. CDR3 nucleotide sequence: TGTGCCAGCAGTTCCTACTCCTCTCACAGGGGGAATGAGCAGTTCTTC.

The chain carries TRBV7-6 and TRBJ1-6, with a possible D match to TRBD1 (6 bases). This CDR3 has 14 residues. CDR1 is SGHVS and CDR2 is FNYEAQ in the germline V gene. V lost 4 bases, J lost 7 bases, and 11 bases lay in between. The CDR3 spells CASSSQGGNSPLHF. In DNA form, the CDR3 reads TGTGCCAGCAGCTCACAGGGCGGAAATTCACCCCTCCACTTT.

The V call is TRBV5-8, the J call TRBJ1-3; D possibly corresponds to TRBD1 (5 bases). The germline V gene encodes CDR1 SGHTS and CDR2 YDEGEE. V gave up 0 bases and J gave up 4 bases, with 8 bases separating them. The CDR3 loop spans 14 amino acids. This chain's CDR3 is CASSLGRVGNTIYF. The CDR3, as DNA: TGTGCCAGCAGCTTGGGCAGGGTCGGAAACACCATATATTTT. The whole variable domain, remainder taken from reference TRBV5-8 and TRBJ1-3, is EAGVTQSPTHLIKTRGQQATLRCSPISGHTSVYWYQQALGLGLQFLLWYDEGEERNRGNFPPRFSGRQFPNYSSELNVNALELEDSALYLCASSLGRVGNTIYFGEGSWLTVV.